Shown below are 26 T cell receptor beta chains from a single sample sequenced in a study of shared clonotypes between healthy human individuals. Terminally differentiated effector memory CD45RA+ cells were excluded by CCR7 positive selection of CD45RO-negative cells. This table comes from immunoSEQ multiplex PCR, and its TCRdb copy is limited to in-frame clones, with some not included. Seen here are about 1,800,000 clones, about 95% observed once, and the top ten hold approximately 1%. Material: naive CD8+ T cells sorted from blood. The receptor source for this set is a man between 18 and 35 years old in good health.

The CDR3 sequence is CASSSVLANYGYTF. The CDR3 DNA is TGTGCCAGCAGTTCTGTACTAGCTAACTATGGCTACACCTTC. V usage is TRBV27 and J usage is TRBJ1-2; no clear D. The CDR3 is 14 amino acids. Per germline, CDR1 MNHEY and CDR2 SMNVEV (reference sequence). V gave up 4 bases and J gave up 0 bases, with 9 bases separating them.

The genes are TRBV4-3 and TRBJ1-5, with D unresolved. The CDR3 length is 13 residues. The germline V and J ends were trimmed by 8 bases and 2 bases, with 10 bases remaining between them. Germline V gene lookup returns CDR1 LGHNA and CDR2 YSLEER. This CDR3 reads CASDRKGNQPQHF. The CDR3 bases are TGCGCCAGCGATCGGAAGGGCAATCAGCCCCAGCATTTT.

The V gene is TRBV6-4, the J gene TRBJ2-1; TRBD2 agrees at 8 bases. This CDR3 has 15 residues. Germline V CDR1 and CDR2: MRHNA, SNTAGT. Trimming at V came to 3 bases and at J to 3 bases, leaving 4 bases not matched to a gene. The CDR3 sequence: CASSEGAGGYNEQFF. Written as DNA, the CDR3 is TGTGCCAGCAGTGAGGGGGCGGGAGGCTACAATGAGCAGTTCTTC.

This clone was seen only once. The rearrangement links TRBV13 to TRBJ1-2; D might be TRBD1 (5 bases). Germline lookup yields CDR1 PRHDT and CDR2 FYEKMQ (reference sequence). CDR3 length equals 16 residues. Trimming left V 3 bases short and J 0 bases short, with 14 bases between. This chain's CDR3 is CASSFRARGANYGYTF. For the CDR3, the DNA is TGTGCCAGCAGCTTCAGGGCACGGGGAGCTAACTATGGCTACACCTTC.

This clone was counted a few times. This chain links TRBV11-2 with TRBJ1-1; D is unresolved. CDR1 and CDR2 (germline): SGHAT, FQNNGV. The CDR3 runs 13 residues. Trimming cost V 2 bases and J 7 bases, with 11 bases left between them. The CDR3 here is CASSLSGAFEAFF. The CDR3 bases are TGTGCCAGCAGCTTATCCGGCGCCTTTGAAGCTTTCTTT.

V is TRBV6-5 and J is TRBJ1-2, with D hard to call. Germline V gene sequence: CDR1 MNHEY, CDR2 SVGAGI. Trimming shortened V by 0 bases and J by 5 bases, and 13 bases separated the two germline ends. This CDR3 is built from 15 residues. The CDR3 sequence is CASSYSNSRTYGYTF. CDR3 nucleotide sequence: TGTGCCAGCAGTTACTCTAACAGCCGGACTTATGGCTACACCTTC.

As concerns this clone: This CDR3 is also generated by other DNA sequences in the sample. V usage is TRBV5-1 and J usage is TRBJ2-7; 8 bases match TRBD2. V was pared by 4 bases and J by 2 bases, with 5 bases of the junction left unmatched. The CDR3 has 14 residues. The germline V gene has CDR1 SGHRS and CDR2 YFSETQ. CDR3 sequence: CASSLAGKTYEQYF. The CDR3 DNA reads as TGCGCCAGCAGCCTAGCGGGTAAAACCTACGAGCAGTACTTC.

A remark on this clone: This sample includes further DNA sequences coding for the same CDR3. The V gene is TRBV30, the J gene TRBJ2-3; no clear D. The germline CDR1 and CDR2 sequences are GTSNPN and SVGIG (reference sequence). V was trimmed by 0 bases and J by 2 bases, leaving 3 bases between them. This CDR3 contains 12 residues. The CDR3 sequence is CAWSVDTDTQYF. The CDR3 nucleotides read TGTGCCTGGAGTGTAGACACAGATACGCAGTATTTT.

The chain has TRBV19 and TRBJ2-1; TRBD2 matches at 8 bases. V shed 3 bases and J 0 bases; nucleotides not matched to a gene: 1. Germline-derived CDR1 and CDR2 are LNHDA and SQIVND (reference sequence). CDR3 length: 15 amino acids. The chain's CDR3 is CASSIRGGSYNEQFF. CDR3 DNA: TGTGCCAGTAGTATCCGGGGGGGCTCCTACAATGAGCAGTTCTTC.

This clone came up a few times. The chain's CDR3 is CATSRGGGDTDTQYF. The CDR3 nucleotides are TGTGCCACCAGCAGAGGCGGGGGAGACACAGATACGCAGTATTTT. This chain joins TRBV15 and TRBJ2-3; 7 bases are shared with TRBD2. There are 15 residues in the CDR3. Germline assignment: CDR1 LNHNV and CDR2 YYDKDF (reference sequence). V trimming: 1 base; J trimming: 2 bases; junction bases outside the gene matches: 3.

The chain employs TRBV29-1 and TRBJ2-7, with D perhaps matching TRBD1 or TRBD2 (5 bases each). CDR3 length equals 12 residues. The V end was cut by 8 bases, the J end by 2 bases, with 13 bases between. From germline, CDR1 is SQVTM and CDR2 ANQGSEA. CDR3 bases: TGCAGCAGCCGGGACGGCACCTACGAGCAGTACTTC. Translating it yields CSSRDGTYEQYF.

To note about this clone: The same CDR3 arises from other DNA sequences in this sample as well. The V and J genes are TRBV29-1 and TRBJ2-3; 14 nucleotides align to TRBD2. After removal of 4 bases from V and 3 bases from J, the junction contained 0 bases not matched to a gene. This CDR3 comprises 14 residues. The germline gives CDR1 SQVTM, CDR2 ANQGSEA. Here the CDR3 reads CSVGLAGGTDTQYF. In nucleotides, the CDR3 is TGCAGCGTTGGACTAGCGGGAGGGACAGATACGCAGTATTTT.

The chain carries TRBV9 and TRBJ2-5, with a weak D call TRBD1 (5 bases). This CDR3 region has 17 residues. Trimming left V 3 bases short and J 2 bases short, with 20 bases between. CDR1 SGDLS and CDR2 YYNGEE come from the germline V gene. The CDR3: CASSELASGALQETQYF. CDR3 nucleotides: TGTGCCAGCAGCGAGCTGGCCTCTGGGGCTCTACAAGAGACCCAGTACTTC. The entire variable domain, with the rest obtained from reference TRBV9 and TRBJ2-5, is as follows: DSGVTQTPKHLITATGQRVTLRCSPRSGDLSVYWYQQSLDQGLQFLIQYYNGEERAKGNILERFSAQQFPDLHSELNLSSLELGDSALYFCASSELASGALQETQYFGPGTRLLVL.

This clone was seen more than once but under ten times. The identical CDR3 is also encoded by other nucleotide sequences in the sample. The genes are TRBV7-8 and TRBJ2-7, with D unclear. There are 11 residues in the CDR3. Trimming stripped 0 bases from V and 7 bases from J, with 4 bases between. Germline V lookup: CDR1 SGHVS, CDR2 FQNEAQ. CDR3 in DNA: TGTGCCAGCAGCTTAGCGGCAGAGCAGTACTTC. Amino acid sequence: CASSLAAEQYF. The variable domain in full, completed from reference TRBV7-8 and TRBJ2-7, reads GAGVSQSPRYKVAKRGQDVALRCDPISGHVSLFWYQQALGQGPEFLTYFQNEAQLDKSGLPSDRFFAERPEGSVSTLKIQRTQQEDSAVYLCASSLAAEQYFGPGTRLTVT.

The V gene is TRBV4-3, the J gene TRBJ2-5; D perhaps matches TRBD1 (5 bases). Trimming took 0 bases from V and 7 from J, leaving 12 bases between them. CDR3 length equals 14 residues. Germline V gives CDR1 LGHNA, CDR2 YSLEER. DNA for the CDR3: TGCGCCAGCAGCCAAGACCGGCTGGGGCGGACCCAGTACTTC. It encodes CASSQDRLGRTQYF.

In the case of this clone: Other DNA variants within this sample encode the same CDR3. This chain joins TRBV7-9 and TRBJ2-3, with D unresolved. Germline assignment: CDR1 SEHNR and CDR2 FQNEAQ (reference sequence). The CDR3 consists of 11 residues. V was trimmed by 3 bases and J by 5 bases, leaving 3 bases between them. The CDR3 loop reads CASSFGDTQYF. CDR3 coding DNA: TGTGCCAGCAGCTTTGGAGATACGCAGTATTTT.

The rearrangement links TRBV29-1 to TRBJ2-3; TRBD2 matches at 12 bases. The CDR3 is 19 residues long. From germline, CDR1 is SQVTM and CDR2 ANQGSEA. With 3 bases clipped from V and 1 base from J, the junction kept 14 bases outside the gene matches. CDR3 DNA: TGCAGCGTTGAGGTTTCGTGGCTAGCGGGAGGGCCCGGCACAGATACGCAGTATTTT. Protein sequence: CSVEVSWLAGGPGTDTQYF.

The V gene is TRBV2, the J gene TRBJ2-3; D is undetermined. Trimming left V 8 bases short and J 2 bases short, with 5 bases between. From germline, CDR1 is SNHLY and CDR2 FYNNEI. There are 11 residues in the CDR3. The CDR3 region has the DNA TGTGCCAGCGACATCACAGATACGCAGTATTTT. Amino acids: CASDITDTQYF.

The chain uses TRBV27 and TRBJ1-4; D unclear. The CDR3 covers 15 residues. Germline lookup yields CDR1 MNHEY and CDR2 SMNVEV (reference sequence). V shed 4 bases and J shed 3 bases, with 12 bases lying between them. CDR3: CASSSRGGPNEKLFF. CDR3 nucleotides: TGTGCCAGCAGTTCCCGGGGAGGGCCTAATGAAAAACTGTTTTTT.

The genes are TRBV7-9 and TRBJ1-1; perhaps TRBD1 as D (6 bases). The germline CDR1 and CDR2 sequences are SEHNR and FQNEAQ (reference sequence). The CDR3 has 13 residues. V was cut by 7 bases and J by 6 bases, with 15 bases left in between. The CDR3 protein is CASNPPWGPEAFF. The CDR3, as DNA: TGTGCCAGCAACCCCCCATGGGGGCCTGAAGCTTTCTTT.

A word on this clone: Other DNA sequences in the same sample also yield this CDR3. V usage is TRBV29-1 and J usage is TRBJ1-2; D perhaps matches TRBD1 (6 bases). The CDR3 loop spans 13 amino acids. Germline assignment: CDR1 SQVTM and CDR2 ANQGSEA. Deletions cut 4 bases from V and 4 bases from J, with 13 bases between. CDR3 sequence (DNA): TGCAGCGTTGTCGACGGGGGCGGCTATGGCTACACCTTC. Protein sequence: CSVVDGGGYGYTF.

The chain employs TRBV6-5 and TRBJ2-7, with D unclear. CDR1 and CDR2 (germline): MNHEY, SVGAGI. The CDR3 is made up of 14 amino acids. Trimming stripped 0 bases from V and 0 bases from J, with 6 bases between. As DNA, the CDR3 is TGTGCCAGCAGTTACTCGAGAGCCTCCTACGAGCAGTACTTC. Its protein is CASSYSRASYEQYF.

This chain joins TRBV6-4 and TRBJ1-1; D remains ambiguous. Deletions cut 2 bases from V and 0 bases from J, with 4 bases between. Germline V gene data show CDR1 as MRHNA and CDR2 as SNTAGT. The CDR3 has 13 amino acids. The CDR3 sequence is CASSDDLNTEAFF. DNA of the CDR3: TGTGCCAGCAGTGACGACTTGAACACTGAAGCTTTCTTT.

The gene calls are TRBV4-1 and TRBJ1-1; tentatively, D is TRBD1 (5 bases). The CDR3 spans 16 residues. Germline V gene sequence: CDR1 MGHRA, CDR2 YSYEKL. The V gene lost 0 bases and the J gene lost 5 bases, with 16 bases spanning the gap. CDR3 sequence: CASSQDGGSRLTEAFF. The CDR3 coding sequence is TGCGCCAGCAGCCAAGACGGGGGGTCCCGACTTACTGAAGCTTTCTTT.

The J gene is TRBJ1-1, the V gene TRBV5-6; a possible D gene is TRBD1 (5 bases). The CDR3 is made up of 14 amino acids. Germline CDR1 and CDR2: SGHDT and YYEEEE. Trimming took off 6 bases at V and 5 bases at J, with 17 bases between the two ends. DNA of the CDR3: TGTGCCAGCATCTACCCCGGGGGATCAACTGAAGCTTTCTTT. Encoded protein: CASIYPGGSTEAFF.

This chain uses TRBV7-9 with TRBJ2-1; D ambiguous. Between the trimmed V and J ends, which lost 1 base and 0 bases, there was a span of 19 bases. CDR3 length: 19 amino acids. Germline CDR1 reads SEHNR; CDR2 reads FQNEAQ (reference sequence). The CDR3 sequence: CASSLVGLGQSSSYNEQFF. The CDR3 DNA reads TGTGCCAGCAGCTTAGTTGGCCTTGGGCAGTCGAGCTCCTACAATGAGCAGTTCTTC. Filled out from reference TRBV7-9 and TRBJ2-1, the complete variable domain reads DTGVSQNPRHKITKRGQNVTFRCDPISEHNRLYWYRQTLGQGPEFLTYFQNEAQLEKSRLLSDRFSAERPKGSFSTLEIQRTEQGDSAMYLCASSLVGLGQSSSYNEQFFGPGTRLTVL.